This T cell receptor beta chain originates from a study of OX40 agonist ivuxolimab in advanced cancers. About the study: Cancers in dose escalation were hepatocellular, melanoma, renal cell and head and neck.

Findings and limits, study-wide: Dose levels from 0.1 to 3.0 mg/kg saw CD4+ and CD8+ blood T cells expand clonally by week 6. The 0.1-3.0 mg/kg partial responders had among the lowest clonal expansion.

The method was immunoSEQ multiplex PCR; TCRdb's version includes in-frame clones alone and lacks a portion of them. The sample yields about 20,000 clones, roughly 80% seen once. With respect to this clone: What it binds is not known.

The germline V gene has CDR1 ENHRY and CDR2 SYGVKD. The CDR3 totals 14 residues. V was pared by 4 bases and J by 9 bases, with 7 bases of the junction left unmatched. The source material was CD4+ or CD8+ T cells sorted from blood, sampled in a trial of the OX40 agonist ivuxolimab. This sequence was found in an adult with an advanced solid tumor such as melanoma, head and neck, liver or kidney cancer. This chain connects TRBV10-3 to TRBJ2-1; 9 bases are shared with TRBD2. CDR3 residues: CAISVLAGAGEQFF. CDR3 sequence (DNA): TGTGCCATCAGTGTCTTAGCGGGAGCTGGTGAGCAGTTCTTC.